The T cell receptor beta chain described here comes from a study of cytomegalovirus exposure and HLA in healthy donors. The PCR was carried out with 60 Vbeta primers and 13 Jbeta primers. Repertoires were generated with immunoSEQ multiplex PCR, while TCRdb's copy carries only in-frame clones and drops some. The sample records approximately 100,000 clones, more than 80% being singletons. Regarding this clone: The antigen remains undetermined.

Overall study findings and caveats: According to the study, 180 or so TCR beta chains were cytomegalovirus-associated.

The CDR3 length is 14 residues. Germline lookup yields CDR1 LNHDA and CDR2 SQIVND (reference sequence). Trimming took 5 bases from V and 1 from J, leaving 12 bases between them. This clonotype was sampled from a man younger than 40 in good health and CMV-seronegative. Sequencing was carried out using PBMCs. The chain carries TRBV19 and TRBJ2-7, with D possibly matching TRBD1 (5 bases). Written as DNA, the CDR3 is TGTGCCAGTAGTCAGGGATTTGGGTCCTACGAGCAGTACTTC. Encoded protein: CASSQGFGSYEQYF.